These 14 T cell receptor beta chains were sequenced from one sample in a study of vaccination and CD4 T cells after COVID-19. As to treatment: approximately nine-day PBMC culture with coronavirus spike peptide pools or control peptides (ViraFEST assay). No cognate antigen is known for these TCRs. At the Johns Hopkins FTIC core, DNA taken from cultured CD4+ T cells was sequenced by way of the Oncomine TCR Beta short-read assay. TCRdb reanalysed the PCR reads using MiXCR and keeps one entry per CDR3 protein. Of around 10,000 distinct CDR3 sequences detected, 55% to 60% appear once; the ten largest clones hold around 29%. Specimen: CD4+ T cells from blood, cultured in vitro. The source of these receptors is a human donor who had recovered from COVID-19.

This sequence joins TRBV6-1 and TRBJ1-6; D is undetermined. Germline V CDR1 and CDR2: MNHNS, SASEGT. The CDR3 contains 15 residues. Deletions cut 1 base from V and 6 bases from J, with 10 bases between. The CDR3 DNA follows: TGTGCCAGCAGTGAAGTATCCAGGACTAATTCACCCCTCCACTTT. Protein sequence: CASSEVSRTNSPLHF.

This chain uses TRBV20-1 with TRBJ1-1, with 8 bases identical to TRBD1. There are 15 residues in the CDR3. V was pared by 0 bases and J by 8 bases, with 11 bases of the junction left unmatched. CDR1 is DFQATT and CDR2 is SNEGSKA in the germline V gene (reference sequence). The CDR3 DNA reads TGCAGTGCTAGAGATCCGAGGACAGGGAGAACCGAAGCTTTCTTT. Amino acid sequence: CSARDPRTGRTEAFF.

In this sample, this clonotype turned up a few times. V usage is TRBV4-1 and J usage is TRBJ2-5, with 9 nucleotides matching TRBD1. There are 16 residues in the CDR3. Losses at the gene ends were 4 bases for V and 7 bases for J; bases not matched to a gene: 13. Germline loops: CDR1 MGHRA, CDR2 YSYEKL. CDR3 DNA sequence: TGCGCCAGCAGCCCGATCTTCACAGGGGGCTTTGGGACCCAGTACTTC. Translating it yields CASSPIFTGGFGTQYF.

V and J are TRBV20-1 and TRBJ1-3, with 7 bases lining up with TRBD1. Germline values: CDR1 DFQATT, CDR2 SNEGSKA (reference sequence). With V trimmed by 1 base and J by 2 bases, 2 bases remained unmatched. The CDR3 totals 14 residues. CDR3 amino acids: CSARAGGAGNTIYF. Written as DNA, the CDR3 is TGCAGTGCTAGAGCAGGGGGAGCTGGAAACACCATATATTTT.

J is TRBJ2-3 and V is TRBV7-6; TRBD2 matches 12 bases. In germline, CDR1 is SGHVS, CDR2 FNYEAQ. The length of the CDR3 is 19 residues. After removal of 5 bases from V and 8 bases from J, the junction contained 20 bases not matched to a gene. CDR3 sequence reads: CASSPRGPSGRDQGLTQYF. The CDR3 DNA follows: TGTGCCAGCAGCCCGAGGGGGCCTAGCGGGAGGGACCAGGGGCTTACGCAGTATTTT.

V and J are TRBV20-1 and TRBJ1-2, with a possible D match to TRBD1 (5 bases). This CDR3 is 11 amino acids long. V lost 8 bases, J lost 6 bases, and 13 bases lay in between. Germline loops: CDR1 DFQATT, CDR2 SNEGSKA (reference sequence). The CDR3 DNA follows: TGCAGTTATCATGGGGGGAATGGCTACACCTTC. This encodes CSYHGGNGYTF.

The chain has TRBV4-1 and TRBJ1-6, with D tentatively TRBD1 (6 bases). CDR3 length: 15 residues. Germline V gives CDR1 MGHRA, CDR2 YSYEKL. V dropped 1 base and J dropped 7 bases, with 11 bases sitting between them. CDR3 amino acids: CASSQGGTKNSPLHF. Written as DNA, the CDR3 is TGCGCCAGCAGCCAAGGGGGGACAAAGAATTCACCCCTCCACTTT.

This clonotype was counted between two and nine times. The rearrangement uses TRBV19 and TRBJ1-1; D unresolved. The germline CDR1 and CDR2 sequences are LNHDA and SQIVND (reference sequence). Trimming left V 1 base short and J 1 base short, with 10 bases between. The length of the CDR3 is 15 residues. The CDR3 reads CASSIGRTWNTEAFF. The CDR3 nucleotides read TGTGCCAGTAGTATAGGGCGGACTTGGAACACTGAAGCTTTCTTT.

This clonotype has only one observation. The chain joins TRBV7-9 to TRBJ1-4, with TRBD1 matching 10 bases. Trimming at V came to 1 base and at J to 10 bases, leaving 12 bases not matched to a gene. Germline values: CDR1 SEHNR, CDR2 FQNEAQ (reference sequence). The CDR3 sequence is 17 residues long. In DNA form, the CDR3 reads TGTGCCAGCAGCTTAGGTCTGACGGGACAGGGGATTGCAAAACTGTTTTTT. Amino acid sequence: CASSLGLTGQGIAKLFF.

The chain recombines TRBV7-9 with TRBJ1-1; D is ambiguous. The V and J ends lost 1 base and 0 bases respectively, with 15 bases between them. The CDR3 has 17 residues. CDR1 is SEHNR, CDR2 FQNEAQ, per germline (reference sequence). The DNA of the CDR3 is TGTGCCAGCAGCTTAGGGAGTACCGTTCTCATGAACACTGAAGCTTTCTTT. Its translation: CASSLGSTVLMNTEAFF.

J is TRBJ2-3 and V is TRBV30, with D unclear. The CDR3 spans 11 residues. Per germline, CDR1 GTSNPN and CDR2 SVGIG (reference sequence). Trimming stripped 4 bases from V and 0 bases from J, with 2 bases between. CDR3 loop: CAWTSTDTQYF. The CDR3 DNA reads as TGTGCCTGGACGAGCACAGATACGCAGTATTTT.

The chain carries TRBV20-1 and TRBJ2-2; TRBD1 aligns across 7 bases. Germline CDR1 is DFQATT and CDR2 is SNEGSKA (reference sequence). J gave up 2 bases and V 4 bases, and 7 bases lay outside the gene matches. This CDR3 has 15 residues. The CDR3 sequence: CSATRDRANTGELFF. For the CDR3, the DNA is TGCAGTGCTACGAGAGACAGGGCTAACACCGGGGAGCTGTTTTTT.

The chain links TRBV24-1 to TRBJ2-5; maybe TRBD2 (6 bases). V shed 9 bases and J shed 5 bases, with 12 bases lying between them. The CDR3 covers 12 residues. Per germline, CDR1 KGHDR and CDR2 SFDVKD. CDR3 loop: CATGGPTETQYF. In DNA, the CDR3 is TGTGCCACCGGAGGGCCAACCGAGACCCAGTACTTC.

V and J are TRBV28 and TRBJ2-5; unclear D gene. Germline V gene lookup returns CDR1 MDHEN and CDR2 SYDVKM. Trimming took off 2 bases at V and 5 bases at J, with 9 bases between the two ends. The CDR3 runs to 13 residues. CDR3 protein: CASSLGVPETQYF. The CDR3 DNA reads TGTGCCAGCAGTTTAGGGGTCCCTGAGACCCAGTACTTC.